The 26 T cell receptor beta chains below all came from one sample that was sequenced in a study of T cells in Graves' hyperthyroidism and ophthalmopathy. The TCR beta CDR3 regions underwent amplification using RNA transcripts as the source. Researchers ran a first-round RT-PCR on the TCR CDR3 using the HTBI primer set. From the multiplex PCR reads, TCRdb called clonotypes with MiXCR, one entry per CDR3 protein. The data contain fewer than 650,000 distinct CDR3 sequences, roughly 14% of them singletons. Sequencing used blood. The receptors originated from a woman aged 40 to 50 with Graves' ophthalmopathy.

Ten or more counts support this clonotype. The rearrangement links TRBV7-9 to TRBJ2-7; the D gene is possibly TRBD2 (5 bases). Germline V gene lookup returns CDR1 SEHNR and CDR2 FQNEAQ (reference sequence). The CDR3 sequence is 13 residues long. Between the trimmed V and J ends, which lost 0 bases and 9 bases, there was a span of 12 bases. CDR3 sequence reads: CASSLAGSGGQYF. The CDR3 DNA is TGTGCCAGCAGCTTAGCAGGGTCAGGAGGGCAGTACTTC. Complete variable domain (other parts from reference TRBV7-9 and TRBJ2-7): DTGVSQNPRHKITKRGQNVTFRCDPISEHNRLYWYRQTLGQGPEFLTYFQNEAQLEKSRLLSDRFSAERPKGSFSTLEIQRTEQGDSAMYLCASSLAGSGGQYFGPGTRLTVT.

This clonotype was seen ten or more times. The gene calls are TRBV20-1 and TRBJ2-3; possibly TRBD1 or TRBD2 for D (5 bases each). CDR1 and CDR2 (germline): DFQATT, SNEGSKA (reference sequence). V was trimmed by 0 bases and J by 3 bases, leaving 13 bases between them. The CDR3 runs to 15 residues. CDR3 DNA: TGCAGTGCTAGAGAGGGGACCAGGTGGACAGATACGCAGTATTTT. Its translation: CSAREGTRWTDTQYF.

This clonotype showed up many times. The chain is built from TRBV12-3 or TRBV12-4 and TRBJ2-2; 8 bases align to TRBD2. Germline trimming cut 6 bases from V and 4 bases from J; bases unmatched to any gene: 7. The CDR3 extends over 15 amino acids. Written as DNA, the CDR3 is TGTGCCAGCAGGCTAAGCGGGAGCGGCACCGGGGAGCTGTTTTTT. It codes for CASRLSGSGTGELFF.

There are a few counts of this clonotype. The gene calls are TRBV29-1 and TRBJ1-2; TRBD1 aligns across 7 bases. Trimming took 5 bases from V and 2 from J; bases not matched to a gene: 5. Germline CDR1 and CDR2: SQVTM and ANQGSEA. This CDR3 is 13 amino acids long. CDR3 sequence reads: CSVFRQGNYGYTF. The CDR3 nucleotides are TGCAGCGTTTTCCGACAGGGAAACTATGGCTACACCTTC. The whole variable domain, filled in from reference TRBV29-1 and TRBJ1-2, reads SAVISQKPSRDICQRGTSLTIQCQVDSQVTMMFWYRQQPGQSLTLIATANQGSEATYESGFVIDKFPISRPNLTFSTLTVSNMSPEDSSIYLCSVFRQGNYGYTFGSGTRLTVV.

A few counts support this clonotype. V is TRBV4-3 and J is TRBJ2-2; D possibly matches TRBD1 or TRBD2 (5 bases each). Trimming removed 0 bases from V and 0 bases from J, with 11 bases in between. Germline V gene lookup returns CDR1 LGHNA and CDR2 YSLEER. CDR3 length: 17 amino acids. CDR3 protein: CASSQEGVRSNTGELFF. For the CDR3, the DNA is TGCGCCAGCAGCCAAGAGGGGGTCAGATCGAACACCGGGGAGCTGTTTTTT.

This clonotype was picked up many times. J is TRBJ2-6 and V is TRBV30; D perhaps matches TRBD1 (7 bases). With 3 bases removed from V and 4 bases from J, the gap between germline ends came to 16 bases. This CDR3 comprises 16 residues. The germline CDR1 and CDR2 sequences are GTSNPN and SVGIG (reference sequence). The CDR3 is CAWRVRGTWGANVLTF. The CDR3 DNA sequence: TGTGCCTGGAGAGTCAGGGGGACTTGGGGGGCCAACGTCCTGACTTTC.

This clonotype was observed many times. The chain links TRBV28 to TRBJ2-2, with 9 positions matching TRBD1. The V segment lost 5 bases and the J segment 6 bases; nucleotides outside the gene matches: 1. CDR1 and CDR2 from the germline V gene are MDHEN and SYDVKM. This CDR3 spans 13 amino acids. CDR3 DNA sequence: TGTGCCAGCAGTCGGACAGGGGCCGGGGAGCTGTTTTTT. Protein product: CASSRTGAGELFF.

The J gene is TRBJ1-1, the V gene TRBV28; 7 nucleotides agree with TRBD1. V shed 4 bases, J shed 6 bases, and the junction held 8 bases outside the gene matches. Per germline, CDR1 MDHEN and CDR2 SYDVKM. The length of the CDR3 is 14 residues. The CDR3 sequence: CASSSQGVDSEAFF. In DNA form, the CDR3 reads TGTGCCAGCAGTTCTCAGGGGGTTGACTCTGAAGCTTTCTTT. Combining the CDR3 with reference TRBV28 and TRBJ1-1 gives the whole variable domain DVKVTQSSRYLVKRTGEKVFLECVQDMDHENMFWYRQDPGLGLRLIYFSYDVKMKEKGDIPEGYSVSREKKERFSLILESASTNQTSMYLCASSSQGVDSEAFFGQGTRLTVV.

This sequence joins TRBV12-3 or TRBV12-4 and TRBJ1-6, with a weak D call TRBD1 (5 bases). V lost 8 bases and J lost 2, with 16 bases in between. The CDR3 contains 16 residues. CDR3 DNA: TGTGCCAGCGCCAGGGAATCCGGGGCCTATAATTCACCCCTCCACTTT. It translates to CASARESGAYNSPLHF.

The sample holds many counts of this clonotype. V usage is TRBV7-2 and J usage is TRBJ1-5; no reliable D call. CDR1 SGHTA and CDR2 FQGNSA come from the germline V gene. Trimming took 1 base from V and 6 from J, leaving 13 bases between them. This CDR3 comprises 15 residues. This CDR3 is CASSLVWGLGQPQHF. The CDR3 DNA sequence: TGTGCCAGCAGCTTAGTGTGGGGTTTAGGTCAGCCCCAGCATTTT.

The DNA of the CDR3 is TGTGCCAGCAGCTCCCAGGTGTCTTCTGAAGCTTTCTTT. This gives the protein CASSSQVSSEAFF. The chain combines TRBV7-2 with TRBJ1-1; D is undetermined. Trimming cost V 4 bases and J 6 bases, with 12 bases left between them. Germline V lookup: CDR1 SGHTA, CDR2 FQGNSA. There are 13 residues in the CDR3.

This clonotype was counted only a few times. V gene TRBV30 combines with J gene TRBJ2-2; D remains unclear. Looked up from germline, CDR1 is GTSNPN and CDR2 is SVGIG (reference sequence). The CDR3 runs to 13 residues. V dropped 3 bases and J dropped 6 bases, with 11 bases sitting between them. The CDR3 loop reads CAWSATGSGELFF. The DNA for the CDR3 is TGTGCCTGGAGCGCCACGGGTTCCGGGGAGCTGTTTTTT.

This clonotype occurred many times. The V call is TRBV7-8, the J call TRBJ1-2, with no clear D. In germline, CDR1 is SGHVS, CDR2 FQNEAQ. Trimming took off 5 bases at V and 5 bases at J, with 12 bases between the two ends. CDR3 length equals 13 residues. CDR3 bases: TGTGCCAGCAGCCATCACGGCGGTTATGGCTACACCTTC. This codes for CASSHHGGYGYTF.

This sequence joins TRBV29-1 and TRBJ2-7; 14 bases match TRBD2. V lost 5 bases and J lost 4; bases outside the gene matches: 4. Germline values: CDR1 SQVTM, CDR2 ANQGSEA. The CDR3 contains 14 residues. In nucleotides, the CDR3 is TGCAGCGTTCAGGGACTAGCGGGAGAGTACGAGCAGTACTTC. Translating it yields CSVQGLAGEYEQYF.

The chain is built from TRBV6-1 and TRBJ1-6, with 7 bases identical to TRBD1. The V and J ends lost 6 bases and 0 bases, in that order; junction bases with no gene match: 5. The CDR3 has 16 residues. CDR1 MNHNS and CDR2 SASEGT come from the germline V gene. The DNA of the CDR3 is TGTGCCAGCAGCATGACAGGGAGCTCCTATAATTCACCCCTCCACTTT. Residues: CASSMTGSSYNSPLHF.

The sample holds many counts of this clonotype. The CDR3: CAIRTEVGQPQHF. Written as DNA, the CDR3 is TGTGCCATCAGAACAGAGGTCGGGCAGCCCCAGCATTTT. The rearrangement joins TRBV10-3 to TRBJ1-5; D gene uncertain. Germline CDR1 is ENHRY and CDR2 is SYGVKD. V dropped 6 bases and J dropped 7 bases, with 13 bases sitting between them. The CDR3 covers 13 residues.

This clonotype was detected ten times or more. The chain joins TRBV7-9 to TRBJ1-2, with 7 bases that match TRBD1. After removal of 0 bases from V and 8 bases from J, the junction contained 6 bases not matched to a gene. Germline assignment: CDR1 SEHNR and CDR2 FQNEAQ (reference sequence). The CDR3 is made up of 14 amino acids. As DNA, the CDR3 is TGTGCCAGCAGCTTAGCAGACAGGGAAGGCGGCTACACCTTC. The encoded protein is CASSLADREGGYTF.

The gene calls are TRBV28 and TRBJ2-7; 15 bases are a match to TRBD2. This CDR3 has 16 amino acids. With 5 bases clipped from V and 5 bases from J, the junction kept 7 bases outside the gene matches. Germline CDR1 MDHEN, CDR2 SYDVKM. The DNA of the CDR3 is TGTGCCAGCAGTCCCGGGACTAGCGGGAGGACTCACGAGCAGTACTTC. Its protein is CASSPGTSGRTHEQYF.

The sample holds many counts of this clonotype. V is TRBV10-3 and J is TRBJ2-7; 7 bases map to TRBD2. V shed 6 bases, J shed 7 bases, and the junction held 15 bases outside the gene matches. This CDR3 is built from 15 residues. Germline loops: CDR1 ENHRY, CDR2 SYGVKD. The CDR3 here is CAIRGKGSGMAEQYF. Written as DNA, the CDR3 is TGTGCCATCAGGGGTAAAGGGAGCGGGATGGCGGAGCAGTACTTC.

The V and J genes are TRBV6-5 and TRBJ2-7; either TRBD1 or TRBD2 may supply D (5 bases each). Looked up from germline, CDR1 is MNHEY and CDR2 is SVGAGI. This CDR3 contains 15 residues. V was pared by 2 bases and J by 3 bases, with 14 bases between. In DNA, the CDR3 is TGTGCCAGCAGTTACAGGGACCAGCCCCTCTACGAGCAGTACTTC. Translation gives CASSYRDQPLYEQYF.

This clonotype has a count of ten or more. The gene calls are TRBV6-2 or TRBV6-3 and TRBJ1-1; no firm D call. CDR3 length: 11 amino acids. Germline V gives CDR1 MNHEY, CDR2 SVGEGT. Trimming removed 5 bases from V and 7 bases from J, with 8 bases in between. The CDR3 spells CASSLAYEAFF. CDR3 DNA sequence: TGTGCCAGCAGTCTAGCCTATGAAGCTTTCTTT.

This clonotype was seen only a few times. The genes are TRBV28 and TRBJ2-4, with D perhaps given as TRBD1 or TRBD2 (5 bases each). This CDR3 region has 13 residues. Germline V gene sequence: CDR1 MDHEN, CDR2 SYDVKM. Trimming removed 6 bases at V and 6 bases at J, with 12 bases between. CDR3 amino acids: CASSPRGVNIQYF. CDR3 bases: TGTGCCAGCAGCCCCAGAGGGGTAAACATTCAGTACTTC. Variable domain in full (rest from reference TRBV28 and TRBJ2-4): DVKVTQSSRYLVKRTGEKVFLECVQDMDHENMFWYRQDPGLGLRLIYFSYDVKMKEKGDIPEGYSVSREKKERFSLILESASTNQTSMYLCASSPRGVNIQYFGAGTRLSVL.

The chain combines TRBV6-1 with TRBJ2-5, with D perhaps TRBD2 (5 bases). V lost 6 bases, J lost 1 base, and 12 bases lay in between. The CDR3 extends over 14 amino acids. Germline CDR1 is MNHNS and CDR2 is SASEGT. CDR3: CASRATRGQETQYF. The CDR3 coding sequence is TGTGCCAGCAGGGCCACACGGGGCCAAGAGACCCAGTACTTC.

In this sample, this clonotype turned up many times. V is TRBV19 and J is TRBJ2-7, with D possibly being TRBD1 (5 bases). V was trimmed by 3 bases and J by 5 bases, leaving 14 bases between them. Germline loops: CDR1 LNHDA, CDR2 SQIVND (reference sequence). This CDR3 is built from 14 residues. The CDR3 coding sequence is TGTGCCAGTAGTATTGGCAGGGATCGCCACGAGCAGTACTTC. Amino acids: CASSIGRDRHEQYF.

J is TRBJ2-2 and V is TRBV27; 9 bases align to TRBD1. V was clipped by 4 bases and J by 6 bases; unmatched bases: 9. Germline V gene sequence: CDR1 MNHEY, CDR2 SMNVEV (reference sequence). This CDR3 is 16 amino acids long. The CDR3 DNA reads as TGTGCCAGCAGTTCCTATCTAAGACAGGGGGCCGGGGAGCTGTTTTTT. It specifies CASSSYLRQGAGELFF.

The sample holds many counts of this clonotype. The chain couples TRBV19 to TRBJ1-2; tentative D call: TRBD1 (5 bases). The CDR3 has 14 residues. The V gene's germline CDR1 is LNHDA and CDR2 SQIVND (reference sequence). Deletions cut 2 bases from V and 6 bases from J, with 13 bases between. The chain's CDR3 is CASSIRDAQDGYTF. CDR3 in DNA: TGTGCCAGTAGTATAAGGGACGCTCAGGATGGCTACACCTTC.